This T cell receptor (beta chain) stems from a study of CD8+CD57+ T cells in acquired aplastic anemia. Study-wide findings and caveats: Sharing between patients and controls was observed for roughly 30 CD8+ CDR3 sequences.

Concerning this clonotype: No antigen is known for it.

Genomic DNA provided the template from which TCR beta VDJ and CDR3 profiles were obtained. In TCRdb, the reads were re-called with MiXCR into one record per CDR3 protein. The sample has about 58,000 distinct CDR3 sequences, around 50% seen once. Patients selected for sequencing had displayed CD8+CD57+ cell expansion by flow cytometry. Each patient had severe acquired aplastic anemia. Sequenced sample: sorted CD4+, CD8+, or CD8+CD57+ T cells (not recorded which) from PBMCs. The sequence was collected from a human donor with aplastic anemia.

The CDR3 nucleotides read TGTGCCACCAGGGGAGGGGGATATCAGCCCCAGCATTTT. This sequence encodes CATRGGGYQPQHF. The rearrangement joins TRBV25-1 to TRBJ1-5; TRBD1 is a possible D gene (6 bases). Germline V gene lookup returns CDR1 MGHDK and CDR2 SYGVNS. V lost 10 bases to trimming and J lost 5 bases, with 15 bases between them. This CDR3 spans 13 amino acids.